Listed below are T cell receptor beta chains from one sample, sequenced in a study of metastatic and nonmetastatic thyroid tumors. TCRdb re-processed the PCR reads through MiXCR. The sample has 13,000 or so clones; 20% to 25% are singletons. The sequenced sample was blood. These receptors originate from a male donor with papillary thyroid cancer or a benign thyroid nodule (not recorded which). Some clones in this sample may be carry-over from other donors' samples. Both conserved end residues are trimmed from each CDR3.

v_gene	CDR3aa
TRBV28	ASSLSGLSYEQY
TRBV6-1	ASSESVTGDSGYT
TRBV28	ASSFGPYNSPLH
TRBV20-1	SARTSSGGDQETQY
TRBV9	ASSLGTGGSYEQY
TRBV6-1	ASSLTSGIGETQY
TRBV7-2	ASSLVGGGGGGETQY
TRBV6-5	ASSYSWARESQETQY
TRBV11-1	ASSLARTSGGSSYNEQF
TRBV6-2/TRBV6-3	ASRGGNPTDTQY
TRBV7-9	ASSMTPGLAGIFAYNEQF
TRBV28	ASSLLRRAEAF
TRBV6-1	ASRATISSFSPLH
TRBV28	ASNRDRGTNEQY
TRBV30	ACLRGTYEQY
TRBV2	ASSPWQNTEAF
TRBV6-2/TRBV6-3	ASSYYSSYNEQF
TRBV5-8	ASSSTGTVRAF
TRBV7-8	ASSSLAWEQF
TRBV6-1	ASPNLAQPNTEAF
TRBV30	AWSGQRGQPQH
TRBV2	ASGTGLYEQY
TRBV4-3	ASSQDGGTPSYEQY
TRBV28	ASSFRGKGGYT
TRBV29-1	SVGGAEPYEQY
TRBV6-4	ASSDGGLGTGTGELF
TRBV11-2	ASSLVPGAGEQY
TRBV12-3/TRBV12-4	ASSYPDRGSTDTQY
TRBV6-4	ASSEGGSTGELF
TRBV19	ARSSERAHEQY
TRBV5-8	ASNRPPRVETQY
TRBV2	ASRLQNYGYT
TRBV20-1	SAPSSGEALAEQF
TRBV5-1	ASMETGTGGLKQY
TRBV7-8	ASSPRPGLYYEQY
TRBV6-4	ASSDLGAGELF
TRBV7-3	ASSPFGGNEQF
TRBV9	ASSVATVVDTQY
TRBV28	ASSVRVDYGYT
TRBV7-2	ASSLAAREGTQY
TRBV6-1	ASSHGQVIHEQY
TRBV6-2/TRBV6-3	ASTPRQGNEQY
TRBV6-2/TRBV6-3	ASSYQQETEAF
TRBV6-1	ASRHGAGPGETQY
TRBV14	ASSPNRNTEAF
TRBV6-1	ASSETAGDTGELF
TRBV19	ASSISQTSYEQY